This T cell receptor (beta chain) is from a study of CD8 T cells in Susac syndrome. For the study at large: Patients with Susac syndrome who were sequenced included more than five with active disease and eight in remission.

The study's findings and limits: The Susac syndrome CD4+ T cell repertoires displayed no clonal expansion.

CDR3 length: 13 residues. The ends were cut back, 4 bases at V and 8 bases at J, with 17 bases in the middle. CDR1 and CDR2 (germline): SQVTM, ANQGSEA. Negative isolation was applied to CD8+ and CD4+ T cells, and FACS enrichment was applied to TEMRA cells. To note about this clonotype: No antigen is known for it.

With random hexamers, reverse transcription was performed on about 0.5 to 1 ug of RNA. Across 54 Vbeta and 13 Jbeta, TCR beta CDR3 was amplified with immunoSEQ multiplex PCR. TCRdb reprocessed the immunoSEQ multiplex PCR reads via MiXCR and lists one record per CDR3 protein. The sample holds over 150,000 distinct CDR3 sequences, about 94% seen once. Sequences were obtained from CD4+ T cells from PBMCs. The receptor comes from a human donor with Susac syndrome. The genes are TRBV29-1 and TRBJ1-2, with a tentative D call TRBD1 (6 bases). The CDR3 loop reads CSVAGTPLGGYTF. The DNA for the CDR3 is TGCAGCGTTGCCGGGACACCATTGGGGGGCTACACCTTC.